This T cell receptor (beta chain) originates from a study of T cells in Graves' hyperthyroidism and ophthalmopathy. There were TCR beta CDR3 regions amplified from RNA transcripts. HTBI primers were the set used in a first-round RT-PCR of the TCR CDR3. TCRdb analysed the multiplex PCR reads with MiXCR anew, one entry per CDR3 protein. There are approximately 430,000 distinct CDR3 sequences in the sample; 14% to 15% occur only once, and about 12% lies in the top ten. Study outcomes and limitations: Separating ophthalmopathy from stable hyperthyroidism was achieved by a 13 V-J model.

Reasons for excluding patients were uncontrolled infection, other autoimmune disease, pregnancy or lactation. There are many counts of this clonotype. Its antigen is undetermined. The CDR3 spans 14 residues. The germline gives CDR1 DFQATT, CDR2 SNEGSKA (reference sequence). Trimming cost V 7 bases and J 5 bases, with 18 bases left between them. The chain recombines TRBV20-1 with TRBJ2-1, with D possibly matching TRBD2 (5 bases). Material: blood. The sequence was collected from a man younger than 35 with Graves' ophthalmopathy. The CDR3 spells CSVGGPGLNNEQFF. As DNA, the CDR3 is TGCAGTGTTGGAGGTCCGGGATTGAACAATGAGCAGTTCTTC.